This TCR beta chain stems from a study of identical twins. TCRdb re-called the 5' RACE reads with MiXCR, one entry per CDR3 protein. Of nearly 250,000 distinct CDR3 sequences listed, about 7% were seen once; the top ten hold 3.5% to 4%. In germline, CDR1 is SGHRS, CDR2 YFSETQ. This CDR3 is 18 amino acids long. V lost 4 bases, J lost 4 bases, and 24 bases lay in between. These same data were also listed under a study on yellow fever vaccine responses in identical twins.

Material: memory (CD45RO+) T cells sorted from blood. The source of this sequence is a woman under 30 in good health. The chain joins TRBV5-1 to TRBJ1-3, with D possibly matching TRBD1 (6 bases). The DNA of the CDR3 is TGCGCCAGCAGCGGAACCCCGGGACACCCCGCGACAGGAAACACCATATATTTT. Protein product: CASSGTPGHPATGNTIYF.